This note documents a single TCR beta chain sequence. The data derive from a study of blood T cell repertoires in COVID-19. Turning to the study itself: The United States, Italy and Spain supplied acute and convalescent COVID-19 samples. T cells, B-cell-depleted T cells, or PBMCs supplied cDNA or gDNA.

Study processing details: Amplifying reference gene primers gave estimates of nucleated cell counts. Repertoires were generated with immunoSEQ multiplex PCR, while TCRdb's copy carries only in-frame clones and drops some. The D gene and trimming were derived from the DNA, and the V and J assignments and clone size from that table. The data show around 150,000 clones, just over 90% seen once. The CDR3 has 12 amino acids. The V gene end was trimmed by 1 base and the J gene end by 12 bases; junction bases not matched to a gene: 3. Input material: peripheral blood. J is TRBJ2-1 and V is TRBV12-3 or TRBV12-4; TRBD2 agrees at 7 bases. The clonotype originates from a man between 18 and 35 years old with acute or convalescent COVID-19. CDR3 sequence: CASSLGDYSQFF. The CDR3 coding sequence is TGTGCCAGCAGTTTAGGGGACTACTCGCAGTTCTTC.